Sequencing of this T cell receptor beta chain was carried out in a study of neurological immune-mediated disorders. This clonotype came up many times. The time point denotes: longitudinal time-point 2. TCRdb re-called the 5' RACE reads through MiXCR, storing one row per CDR3 protein. The sample holds about 60,000 distinct CDR3 sequences, more than 7.5% seen once. This clonotype originated in a man aged 25-45 years in good health. Sequenced: PBMCs.

CDR3 sequence (DNA): TGCGCCAGCAGCTGGCCCCGGGACAGGGCTAACACCGGGGAGCTGTTTTTT. Residues: CASSWPRDRANTGELFF. V is TRBV5-1 and J is TRBJ2-2, with TRBD1 identical over 9 bases. CDR1 is SGHRS and CDR2 is YFSETQ in the germline V gene. V lost 3 bases, J lost 2 bases, and 8 bases stayed unmatched. The CDR3 contains 17 residues. The full variable domain, its missing parts supplied by reference TRBV5-1 and TRBJ2-2, is KAGVTQTPRYLIKTRGQQVTLSCSPISGHRSVSWYQQTPGQGLQFLFEYFSETQRNKGNFPGRFSGRQFSNSRSEMNVSTLELGDSALYLCASSWPRDRANTGELFFGEGSRLTVL.